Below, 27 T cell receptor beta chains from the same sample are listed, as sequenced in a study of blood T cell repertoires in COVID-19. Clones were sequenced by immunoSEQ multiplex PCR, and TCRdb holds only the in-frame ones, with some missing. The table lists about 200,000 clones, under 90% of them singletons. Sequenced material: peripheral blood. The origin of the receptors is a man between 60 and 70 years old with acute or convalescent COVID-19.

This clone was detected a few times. CDR3 region: CASSQPGQGGRTEAFF. For the CDR3, the DNA is TGTGCCAGCTCACAACCAGGACAGGGGGGGAGAACTGAAGCTTTCTTT. The rearrangement links TRBV18 to TRBJ1-1; 10 nucleotides line up with TRBD1. Germline values: CDR1 KGHSH, CDR2 LQKENI. The CDR3 extends over 16 amino acids. The V gene end was trimmed by 4 bases and the J gene end by 5 bases; junction bases not matched to a gene: 10.

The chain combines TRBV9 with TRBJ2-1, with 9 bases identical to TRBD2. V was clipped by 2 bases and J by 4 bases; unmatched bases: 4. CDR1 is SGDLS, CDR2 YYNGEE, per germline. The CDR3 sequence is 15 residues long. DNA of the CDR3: TGTGCCAGCAGCGTCGCTAGCGGGGTTTACAATGAGCAGTTCTTC. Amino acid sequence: CASSVASGVYNEQFF.

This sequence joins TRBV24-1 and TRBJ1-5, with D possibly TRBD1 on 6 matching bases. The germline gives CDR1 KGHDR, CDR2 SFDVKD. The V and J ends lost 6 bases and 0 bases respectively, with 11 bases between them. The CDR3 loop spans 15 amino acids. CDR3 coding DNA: TGTGCCACCAGTCGAGGGACAAGTAGCAATCAGCCCCAGCATTTT. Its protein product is CATSRGTSSNQPQHF.

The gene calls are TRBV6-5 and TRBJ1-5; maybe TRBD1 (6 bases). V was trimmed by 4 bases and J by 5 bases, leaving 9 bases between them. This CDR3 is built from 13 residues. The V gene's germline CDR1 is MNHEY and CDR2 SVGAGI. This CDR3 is CASSWTADQPQHF. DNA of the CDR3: TGTGCCAGCAGTTGGACAGCCGATCAGCCCCAGCATTTT.

The CDR3 DNA is TGTGCCAGCAGCCAAGGTCCACTAGCCAAACAAAGACCCGGGGAGCTGTTTTTT. Its protein is CASSQGPLAKQRPGELFF. This chain links TRBV3-1 (or the pseudogene TRBV3-2) with TRBJ2-2, with D maybe TRBD2 (6 bases). The germline V gene encodes CDR1 LGHDT and CDR2 YNNKEL (reference sequence). This CDR3 has 18 residues. Trimming took off 1 base at V and 6 bases at J, with 21 bases between the two ends.

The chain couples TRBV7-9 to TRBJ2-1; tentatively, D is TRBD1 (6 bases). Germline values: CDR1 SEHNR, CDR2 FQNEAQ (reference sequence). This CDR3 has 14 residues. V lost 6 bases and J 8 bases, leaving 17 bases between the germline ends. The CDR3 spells CASSQRGRGHEQFF. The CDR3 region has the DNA TGTGCCAGCAGTCAAAGGGGCAGGGGTCATGAGCAGTTCTTC.

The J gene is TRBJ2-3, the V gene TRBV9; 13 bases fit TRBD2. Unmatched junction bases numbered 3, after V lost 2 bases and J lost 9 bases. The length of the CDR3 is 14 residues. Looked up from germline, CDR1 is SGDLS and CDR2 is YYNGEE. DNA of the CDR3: TGTGCCAGCAGCGTGCGGACTAGCGGGAGCACGCAGTATTTT. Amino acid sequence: CASSVRTSGSTQYF.

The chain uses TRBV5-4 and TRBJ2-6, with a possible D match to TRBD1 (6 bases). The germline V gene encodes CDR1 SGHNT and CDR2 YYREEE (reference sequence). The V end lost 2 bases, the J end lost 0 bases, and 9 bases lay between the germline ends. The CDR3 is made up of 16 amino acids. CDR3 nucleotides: TGTGCCAGCAGCTTACAGGGAACCTCTGGGGCCAACGTCCTGACTTTC. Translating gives CASSLQGTSGANVLTF.

Written as DNA, the CDR3 is TGTGCCAGCAGTTACACGGGTGGACAGCCCCAGCATTTT. This codes for CASSYTGGQPQHF. The chain links TRBV6-5 to TRBJ1-5, with D hard to call. CDR3 length equals 13 residues. V lost 2 bases to trimming and J lost 7 bases, with 9 bases between them. CDR1 is MNHEY and CDR2 is SVGAGI in the germline V gene.

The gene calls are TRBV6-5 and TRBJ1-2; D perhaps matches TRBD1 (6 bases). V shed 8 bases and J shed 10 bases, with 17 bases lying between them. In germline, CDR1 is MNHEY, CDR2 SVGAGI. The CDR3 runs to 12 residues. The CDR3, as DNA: TGTGCCAGCCACCAAACAAGGGGGATCTACACCTTC. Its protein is CASHQTRGIYTF.

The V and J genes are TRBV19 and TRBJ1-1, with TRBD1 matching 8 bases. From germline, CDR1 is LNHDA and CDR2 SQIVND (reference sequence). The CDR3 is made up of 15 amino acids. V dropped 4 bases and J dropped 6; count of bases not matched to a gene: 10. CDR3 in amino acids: CASSTRGTGSPEAFF. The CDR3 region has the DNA TGTGCCAGTAGTACCCGAGGGACAGGCTCTCCTGAAGCTTTCTTT.

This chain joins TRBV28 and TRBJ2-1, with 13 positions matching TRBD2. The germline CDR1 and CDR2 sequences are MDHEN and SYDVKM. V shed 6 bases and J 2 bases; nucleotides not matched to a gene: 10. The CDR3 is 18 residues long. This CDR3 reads CASSPWTSGSQAYNEQFF. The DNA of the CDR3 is TGTGCCAGCAGCCCGTGGACTAGCGGGAGTCAGGCCTACAATGAGCAGTTCTTC.

CDR3 DNA sequence: TGTGCCAGTAGTATTCCAGGGGAGACTGAAGCTTTCTTT. This sequence encodes CASSIPGETEAFF. V usage is TRBV19 and J usage is TRBJ1-1; D might be TRBD1 (6 bases). Germline CDR1 LNHDA, CDR2 SQIVND (reference sequence). This CDR3 comprises 13 residues. V gave up 3 bases and J gave up 5 bases, with 10 bases separating them.

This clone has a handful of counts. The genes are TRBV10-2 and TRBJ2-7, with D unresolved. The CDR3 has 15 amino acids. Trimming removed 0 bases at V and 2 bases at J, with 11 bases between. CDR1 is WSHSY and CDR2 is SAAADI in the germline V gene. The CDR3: CASSESESPPYEQYF. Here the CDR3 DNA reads TGCGCCAGCAGTGAGTCGGAGTCTCCGCCCTACGAGCAGTACTTC.

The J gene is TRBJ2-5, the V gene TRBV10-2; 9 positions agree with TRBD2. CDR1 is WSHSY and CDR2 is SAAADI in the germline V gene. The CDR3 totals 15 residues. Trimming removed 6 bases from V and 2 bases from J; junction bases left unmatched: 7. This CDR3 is CASRGSGGLQETQYF. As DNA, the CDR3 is TGCGCCAGCAGGGGGAGCGGGGGGTTGCAAGAGACCCAGTACTTC.

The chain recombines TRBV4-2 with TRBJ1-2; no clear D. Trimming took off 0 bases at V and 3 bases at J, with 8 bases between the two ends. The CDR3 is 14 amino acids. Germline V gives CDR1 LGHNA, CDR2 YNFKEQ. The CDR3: CASSQDYSDYGYTF. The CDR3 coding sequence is TGTGCCAGCAGCCAAGATTACAGTGACTATGGCTACACCTTC.

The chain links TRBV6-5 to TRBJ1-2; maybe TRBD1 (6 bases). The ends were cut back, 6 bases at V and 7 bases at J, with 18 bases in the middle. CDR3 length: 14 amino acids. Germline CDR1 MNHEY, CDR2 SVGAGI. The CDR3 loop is CASRKPGDVGGYTF. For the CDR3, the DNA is TGTGCCAGCAGGAAACCAGGGGATGTGGGTGGCTACACCTTC.

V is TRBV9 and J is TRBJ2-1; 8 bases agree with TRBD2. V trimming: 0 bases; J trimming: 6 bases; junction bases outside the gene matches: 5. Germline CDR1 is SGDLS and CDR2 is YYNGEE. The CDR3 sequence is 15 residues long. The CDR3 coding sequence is TGTGCCAGCAGCGTAGTGGCGGGAGGTATCAATGAGCAGTTCTTC. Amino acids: CASSVVAGGINEQFF.

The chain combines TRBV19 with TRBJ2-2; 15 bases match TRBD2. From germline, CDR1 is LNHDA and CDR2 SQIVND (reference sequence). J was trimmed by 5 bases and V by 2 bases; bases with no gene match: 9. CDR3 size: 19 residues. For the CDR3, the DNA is TGTGCCAGTAGTATATCCCGGACTAGCGGGAGGGCCGGGACCGGGGAGCTGTTTTTT. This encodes CASSISRTSGRAGTGELFF.

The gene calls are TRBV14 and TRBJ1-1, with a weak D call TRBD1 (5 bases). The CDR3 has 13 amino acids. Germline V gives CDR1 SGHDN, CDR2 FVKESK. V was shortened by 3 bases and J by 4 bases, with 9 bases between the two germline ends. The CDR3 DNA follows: TGTGCCAGCAGCCATGATGGGGCCACTGAAGCTTTCTTT. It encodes CASSHDGATEAFF.

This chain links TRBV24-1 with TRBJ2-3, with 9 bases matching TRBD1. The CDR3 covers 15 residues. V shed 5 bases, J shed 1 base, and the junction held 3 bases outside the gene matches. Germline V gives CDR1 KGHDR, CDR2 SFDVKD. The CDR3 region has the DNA TGTGCCACCAGTGTCAGGGACAGGGGCACAGATACGCAGTATTTT. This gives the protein CATSVRDRGTDTQYF.

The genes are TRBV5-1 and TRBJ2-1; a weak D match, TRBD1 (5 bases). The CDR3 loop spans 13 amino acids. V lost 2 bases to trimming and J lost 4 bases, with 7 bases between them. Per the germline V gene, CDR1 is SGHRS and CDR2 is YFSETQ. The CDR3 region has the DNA TGCGCCAGCAGCTTAGGGGCTTACAATGAGCAGTTCTTC. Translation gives CASSLGAYNEQFF.

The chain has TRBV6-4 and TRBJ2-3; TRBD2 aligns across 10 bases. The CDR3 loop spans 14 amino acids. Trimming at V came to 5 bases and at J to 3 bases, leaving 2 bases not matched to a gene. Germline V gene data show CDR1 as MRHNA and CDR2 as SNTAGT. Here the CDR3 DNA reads TGTGCCAGCAGTTCGGGACTAGCGACAGATACGCAGTATTTT. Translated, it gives CASSSGLATDTQYF.

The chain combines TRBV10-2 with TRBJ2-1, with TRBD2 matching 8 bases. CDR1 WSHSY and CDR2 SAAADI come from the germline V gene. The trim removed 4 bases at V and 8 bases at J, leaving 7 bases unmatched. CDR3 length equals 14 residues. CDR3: CASSAGLGAYEQFF. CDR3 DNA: TGCGCCAGCAGTGCGGGACTAGGGGCATATGAGCAGTTCTTC.

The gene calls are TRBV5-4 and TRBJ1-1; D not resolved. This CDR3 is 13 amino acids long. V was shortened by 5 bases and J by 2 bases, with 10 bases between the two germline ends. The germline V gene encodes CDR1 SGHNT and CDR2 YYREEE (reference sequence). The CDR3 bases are TGTGCCAGCAGAGAGGGCACCAACACTGAAGCTTTCTTT. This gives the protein CASREGTNTEAFF.

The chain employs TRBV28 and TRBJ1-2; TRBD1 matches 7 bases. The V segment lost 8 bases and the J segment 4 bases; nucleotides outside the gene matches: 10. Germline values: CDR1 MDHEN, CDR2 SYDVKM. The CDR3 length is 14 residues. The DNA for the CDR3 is TGTGCCAGCGGAGACAGGGTTCCGATCTATGGCTACACCTTC. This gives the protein CASGDRVPIYGYTF.

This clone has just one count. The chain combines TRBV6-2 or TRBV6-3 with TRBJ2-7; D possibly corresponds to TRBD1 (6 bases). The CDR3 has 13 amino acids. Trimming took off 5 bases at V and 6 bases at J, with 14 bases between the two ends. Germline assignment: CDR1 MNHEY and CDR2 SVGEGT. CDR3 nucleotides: TGTGCCAGCAGTCCCCGGGACAAAGGCGAGCAGTACTTC. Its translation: CASSPRDKGEQYF.